This T cell receptor beta chain was documented in a study of blood T cells in healthy people across ages. The authors ran a second PCR of roughly 6 to 12 cycles using a sample-barcoded 5' primer and a J-beta primer mix. TCRdb re-derived calls from the 5' RACE reads in MiXCR, one entry per CDR3 protein. The table lists just over 1 million distinct CDR3 sequences, 40% to 50% of them singletons. The CDR3 runs 13 residues. V was shortened by 5 bases and J by 10 bases, with 12 bases between the two germline ends. Per germline, CDR1 MDHEN and CDR2 SYDVKM. The sequence came from a woman in her sixties or seventies in good health. The chain joins TRBV28 to TRBJ1-6; D unresolved. Sequencing was done on a sample of blood. CDR3 bases: TGTGCCAGCAGTCTCCGGTCGGAATCACCCCTCCACTTT. It codes for CASSLRSESPLHF.